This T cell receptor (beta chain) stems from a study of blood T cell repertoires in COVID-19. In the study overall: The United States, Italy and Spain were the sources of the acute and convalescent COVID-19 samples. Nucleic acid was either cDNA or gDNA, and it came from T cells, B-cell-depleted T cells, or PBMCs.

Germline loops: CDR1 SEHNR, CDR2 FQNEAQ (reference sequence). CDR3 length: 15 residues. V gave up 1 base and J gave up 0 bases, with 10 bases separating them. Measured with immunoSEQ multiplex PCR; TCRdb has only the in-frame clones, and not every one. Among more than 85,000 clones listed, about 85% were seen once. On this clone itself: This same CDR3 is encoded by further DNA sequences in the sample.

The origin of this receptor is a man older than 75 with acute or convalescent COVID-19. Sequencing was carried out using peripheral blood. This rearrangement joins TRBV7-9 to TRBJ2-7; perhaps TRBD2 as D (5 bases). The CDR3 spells CASSLVGGSSYEQYF. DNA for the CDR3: TGTGCCAGCAGCTTAGTCGGTGGGAGCTCCTACGAGCAGTACTTC. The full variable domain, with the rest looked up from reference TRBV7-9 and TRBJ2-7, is DTGVSQNPRHKITKRGQNVTFRCDPISEHNRLYWYRQTLGQGPEFLTYFQNEAQLEKSRLLSDRFSAERPKGSFSTLEIQRTEQGDSAMYLCASSLVGGSSYEQYFGPGTRLTVT.